This is a list of T cell receptor beta chains from one sample in a study of T cell responses to AZD1222 COVID-19 vaccine. Clones were read by immunoSEQ multiplex PCR, and TCRdb kept only the in-frame ones, dropping some. The table shows approximately 150,000 clones, with more than 85% occurring only once. Sample: peripheral blood, taken 28 days after the second AZD1222 dose. The source of these receptors is an adult who received the AZD1222 COVID-19 vaccine. Both conserved end residues are part of each CDR3. The D gene is left open where the match is weak. The listing skips clone size in some rows; elsewhere it reads once, few, many or a size class.

>TRBV9|TRBJ1-1|-|-
TGTGCCAGCAGCGCACAGGGTTACACTGAAGCTTTCTTT
CASSAQGYTEAFF
>TRBV5-6|TRBJ1-1|-|-
TGTGCCAGCTATCAGCAAGGGGGTTCCACTGAAGCTTTCTTT
CASYQQGGSTEAFF
>TRBV3-1/TRBV3-2|TRBJ2-6|-|-
TGTGCCAGCAGCCAAGATAGGGGTAGTGGGACTGGGGCCAACGTCCTGACTTTC
CASSQDRGSGTGANVLTF
>TRBV7-6|TRBJ1-2|few|TRBD1
TGTGCCAGCAGCCCCCTTGTGGGACAGGGACAAATCGGCTACACCTTC
CASSPLVGQGQIGYTF
>TRBV6-2/TRBV6-3|TRBJ2-2|once|-
TGTGCCAGCAGTGCGGGACTCACACAACCCCCCGGGGAGCTGTTTTTT
CASSAGLTQPPGELFF
>TRBV18|TRBJ2-1|-|-
TGTGCCAGCTCCCAAACCAAGGACAATGAGCAGTTCTTC
CASSQTKDNEQFF
>TRBV24-1|TRBJ1-1|-|-
TGTGCCACCAGTGACGGGGTGAGGGCTTTCTTT
CATSDGVRAFF
>TRBV20-1|TRBJ2-3|once|-
TGCAGTGCGAGAGTCACAGATACGCAGTATTTT
CSARVTDTQYF
>TRBV11-2|TRBJ2-1|-|-
TGTGCCAGCAGGGTCTTGGGGCGGAGCTCCTACAATGAGCAGTTCTTC
CASRVLGRSSYNEQFF
>TRBV10-1|TRBJ2-7|-|-
TGCGCCAGCAGTCGGGACCAGAGCTCCTACGAGCAGTACTTC
CASSRDQSSYEQYF
>TRBV15|TRBJ2-7|-|-
TGTGCCACCAGCAGAGTTTTGGGGGTCCCCTACGAGCAGTACTTC
CATSRVLGVPYEQYF
>TRBV5-6|TRBJ2-5|-|-
TGTGCCAGCAGCTTGGATTCCGAGGGAGAGACCCAGTACTTC
CASSLDSEGETQYF
>TRBV5-4|TRBJ1-4|-|-
TGTGCCAGCAGCCCGATCCCCGTGGGGGCGGGTAGTGAAAAACTGTTTTTT
CASSPIPVGAGSEKLFF
>TRBV14|TRBJ1-2|-|TRBD1
TGTGCCAGCAGCCAAGTACGACAGGGCGCTGGCTACACCTTC
CASSQVRQGAGYTF
>TRBV9|TRBJ1-1|-|-
TGTGCCAGCAGCGGACTGGGGCAGGGGAACACTGAAGCTTTCTTT
CASSGLGQGNTEAFF
>TRBV6-1|TRBJ1-4|-|-
TGTGCCAGCAGTGAAGCGGAGGTCACCTATGAAAAACTGTTTTTT
CASSEAEVTYEKLFF
>TRBV11-2|TRBJ2-2|once|TRBD1
TGTGCCAGCAGCTTCCCCGGGACAGGAACCGGGGAGCTGTTTTTT
CASSFPGTGTGELFF
>TRBV29-1|TRBJ2-5|-|-
TGCAGCGTTGTGGAACAGGGATGGGAGACCCAGTACTTC
CSVVEQGWETQYF
>TRBV5-6|TRBJ2-1|-|TRBD2
TGTGCCAGCAGCTTGTCCCAGCGGGAGATACAGGAGCAGTTCTTC
CASSLSQREIQEQFF
>TRBV3-1/TRBV3-2|TRBJ1-5|-|-
TGTGCCAGCAGCCCAGACGGGGGGCAACAGCCCCAGCATTTT
CASSPDGGQQPQHF
>TRBV5-1|TRBJ1-5|-|-
TGCGCCAGCAGCTTGGCAGAGAATCAGCCCCAGCATTTT
CASSLAENQPQHF
>TRBV7-2|TRBJ2-5|-|-
TGTGCCAGCATGGGGGGGGGCCTTGAGACCCAGTACTTC
CASMGGGLETQYF
>TRBV19|TRBJ2-5|once|-
TGTGCCAGTACTGACGGGGTATCGGCCCCAAGGACCCAGTACTTC
CASTDGVSAPRTQYF
>TRBV5-1|TRBJ1-2|-|-
TGCGCCAGCAGCTTGGGGGGCAGTTCACACTATGGCTACACCTTC
CASSLGGSSHYGYTF
>TRBV7-2|TRBJ1-5|-|TRBD1
TGTGCCAGCAGCTTAGAGACAGGGGGCAATCAGCCCCAGCATTTT
CASSLETGGNQPQHF
>TRBV12-3/TRBV12-4|TRBJ1-1|-|-
TGTGCCAGCAGTTTATCCACTTTTGAAGCTTTCTTT
CASSLSTFEAFF
>TRBV5-1|TRBJ1-1|-|-
TGCGCCAGCAGCTTGGATCAGGGGTCCACTGAAGCTTTCTTT
CASSLDQGSTEAFF
>TRBV5-1|TRBJ2-3|-|TRBD1
TGCGCCAGCAGCTTAGTGGGGACAGGGGGCGCAGATACGCAGTATTTT
CASSLVGTGGADTQYF
>TRBV9|TRBJ2-1|-|TRBD2
TGTGCCAGCAGCTTTAGCGGGGCTTCCTACAATGAGCAGTTCTTC
CASSFSGASYNEQFF
>TRBV5-1|TRBJ1-1|once|TRBD1
TGCGCCAGCAGCTGGACAGGGACTGAAGCTTTCTTT
CASSWTGTEAFF
>TRBV28|TRBJ2-7|few|-
TGTGCCAGCAGTCACAAGTACGAGCAGTACTTC
CASSHKYEQYF
>TRBV7-8|TRBJ2-3|-|TRBD1
TGTGCCAGCAGCTTACGGGACAGTTCCACAGATACGCAGTATTTT
CASSLRDSSTDTQYF
>TRBV9|TRBJ2-6|-|TRBD1
TGTGCCAGCAGCGTAATACAAATAGTACACACACAGGGGGCACCCTCTGGGGCCAACGTCCTGACTTTC
CASSVIQIVHTQGAPSGANVLTF
>TRBV2|TRBJ1-1|-|-
TGTGCCAGCAGTGAGGGTTTTAACACTGAAGCTTTCTTT
CASSEGFNTEAFF
>TRBV5-1|TRBJ2-3|-|TRBD2
TGCGCCAGCAGAATTAGCGGGGATACGCAGTATTTT
CASRISGDTQYF
>TRBV5-6|TRBJ2-7|-|-
TGTGCCAGCAGCTTTGGGGACTCACTCTACGAGCAGTACTTC
CASSFGDSLYEQYF
>TRBV7-9|TRBJ2-7|-|-
TGTGCCAGCAGCTCCCGGGCTAATTCCTACGAGCAGTACTTC
CASSSRANSYEQYF
>TRBV3-1/TRBV3-2|TRBJ1-5|-|-
TGTGCCAGCAGCCAAGCGGGCCTTAGCAATCAGCCCCAGCATTTT
CASSQAGLSNQPQHF
>TRBV7-9|TRBJ2-7|-|-
TGTGCCAGCAGCTTAGACGGGGGTTCCTACGAGCAGTACTTC
CASSLDGGSYEQYF
>TRBV2|TRBJ1-5|-|TRBD1
TGTGCAACGGGGACCGGGACAGGAGAGTTGCGGGGCAATCAGCCCCAGCATTTT
CATGTGTGELRGNQPQHF
>TRBV18|TRBJ1-4|-|-
TGTGCCAGCTCACCGGTTGAGGGGAGTGGAAAACTGTTTTTT
CASSPVEGSGKLFF
>TRBV5-1|TRBJ2-7|-|-
TGCGCCAGCAGCTGGGTGACACCTTCAGAAGGACAAAACTTCTACGAGCAGTACTTC
CASSWVTPSEGQNFYEQYF
>TRBV6-4|TRBJ2-3|once|TRBD1
TGTGCCAGCAGTGAAGGAAGGACAGGGGGCGCAGATACGCAGTATTTT
CASSEGRTGGADTQYF
>TRBV19|TRBJ1-4|-|-
TGTGCCAGTAGTATAGTGGGGACGGTGGGAAAACTGTTTTTT
CASSIVGTVGKLFF
>TRBV18|TRBJ1-1|-|-
TGTGCCAGCTCACCACTCCAGGGACGAAACACTGAAGCTTTCTTT
CASSPLQGRNTEAFF
>TRBV28|TRBJ1-6|-|TRBD1
TGTGCCAGCAGCTCCGGGACAGTTAATTCACCCCTCCACTTT
CASSSGTVNSPLHF
>TRBV4-3|TRBJ1-1|once|-
TGCGCCAGCAGCCAAGGTGGGCATTCGAACACTGAAGCTTTCTTT
CASSQGGHSNTEAFF
>TRBV28|TRBJ2-2|-|-
TGTGCCAGCAGACAGACGAACACCGGGGAGCTGTTTTTT
CASRQTNTGELFF
>TRBV3-1/TRBV3-2|TRBJ1-3|-|-
TGTGCCAGCAGCCAAGAGGCTACGGGGTTCGCTGGAAACACCATATATTTT
CASSQEATGFAGNTIYF
>TRBV2|TRBJ1-2|-|TRBD1
TGTGCCAGCAGTACCCCAGGGACAGTAGCTAACTATGGCTACACCTTC
CASSTPGTVANYGYTF
>TRBV5-1|TRBJ2-1|-|-
TGCGCCAGCAGCAGGGGCGGCGGAGAGCAGTTCTTC
CASSRGGGEQFF
>TRBV7-8|TRBJ2-1|-|TRBD2
TGTGCCAGCAGCTTAACTATAGCGGGGGTGGGCGGAGGGTCCTACAATGAGCAGTTCTTC
CASSLTIAGVGGGSYNEQFF
>TRBV11-2|TRBJ1-2|-|TRBD1
TGTGCCAGCAGCTTAGAGGCTACAGGGGACGGCTACACCTTC
CASSLEATGDGYTF
>TRBV5-1|TRBJ1-4|-|-
TGCGCCAGCAGCTTGAACCGACGGGTTAATGAAAAACTGTTTTTT
CASSLNRRVNEKLFF